This TCR beta chain is drawn from a study of cytomegalovirus exposure and HLA in healthy donors. This clone was detected only a few times. Its antigen remains unidentified. The PCR ran on 60 Vbeta and 13 Jbeta primers. Data came from immunoSEQ multiplex PCR; TCRdb stores just in-frame clones and leaves some out. The sample lists around 65,000 clones, 65% to 80% seen once, with about 17% in the top ten. Broader study findings: The authors later found TCR association rates varying by HLA locus, with DRB1 most and HLA-C fewest.

V gave up 5 bases and J gave up 7 bases, with 8 bases separating them. In germline, CDR1 is GTSNPN, CDR2 SVGIG (reference sequence). This CDR3 is built from 11 residues. The chain joins TRBV30 to TRBJ2-2, with a possible D match to TRBD1 (5 bases). Sequencing was performed on PBMCs. The clonotype comes from a man aged 35-49 years in good health and CMV-seropositive. The CDR3: CAWSRGGELFF. CDR3 nucleotide sequence: TGTGCCTGGTCTAGGGGCGGGGAGCTGTTTTTT.